These 21 T cell receptor beta chains share one sample of origin, sequenced in a study of T cells in localized non-small cell lung cancer. Produced via immunoSEQ multiplex PCR; TCRdb's table is partial and in-frame only. The data hold under 35,000 clones, with around 80% observed a single time. The source material was peripheral blood, sampled before any cancer treatment. These receptors were taken from a male donor older than 55 with stage II squamous cell lung carcinoma.

The chain joins TRBV30 to TRBJ1-6; D ambiguous. This CDR3 contains 15 residues. V shed 5 bases and J shed 6 bases, with 17 bases lying between them. Germline CDR1 is GTSNPN and CDR2 is SVGIG (reference sequence). The CDR3 here is CAWHEIPGSNSPLHF. The CDR3, as DNA: TGTGCCTGGCACGAGATCCCGGGAAGTAATTCACCCCTCCACTTT.

The chain recombines TRBV6-5 with TRBJ1-2, with D possibly TRBD1 on 5 matching bases. Per the germline V gene, CDR1 is MNHEY and CDR2 is SVGAGI. V lost 7 bases and J 8 bases, leaving 20 bases between the germline ends. The CDR3 has 14 residues. For the CDR3, the DNA is TGTGCCAGCATCCCTTCCGCGGCAGGGCGAGGCTACACCTTC. Encoded protein: CASIPSAAGRGYTF.

The V call is TRBV5-1, the J call TRBJ2-7; the D is unclear. Germline loops: CDR1 SGHRS, CDR2 YFSETQ. V was pared by 0 bases and J by 1 base, with 11 bases between. The CDR3 length is 15 residues. The CDR3 DNA sequence: TGCGCCAGCAGCTTGGAGGCAGGTAGTTCCTACGAGCAGTACTTC. Translated: CASSLEAGSSYEQYF.

This clone has just a few counts. This chain connects TRBV6-6 to TRBJ2-4; 8 bases match TRBD2. CDR3 length: 13 amino acids. Germline CDR1 reads MNHNY; CDR2 reads SVGAGI (reference sequence). V dropped 0 bases and J dropped 8; count of bases not matched to a gene: 0. The CDR3 coding sequence is TGTGCCAGCAGTTACTCAGCGGGGGACATTCAGTACTTC. Encoded protein: CASSYSAGDIQYF.

The gene calls are TRBV7-7 and TRBJ2-1; the D gene could be TRBD1 or TRBD2 (6 bases each). The CDR3 has 13 amino acids. Germline CDR1 SSHAT, CDR2 FNYEAQ (reference sequence). Trimming left V 0 bases short and J 9 bases short, with 9 bases between. CDR3 protein: CASSLAGGGEQFF. The CDR3 bases are TGTGCCAGCAGCTTAGCGGGGGGCGGTGAGCAGTTCTTC.

CDR3 in amino acids: CASSSVTSGRGYNEQFF. In nucleotides, the CDR3 is TGTGCCAGCAGCTCCGTTACTAGCGGGAGAGGTTACAATGAGCAGTTCTTC. The rearrangement uses TRBV7-2 and TRBJ2-1; 11 nucleotides align to TRBD2. The CDR3 has 17 residues. Germline lookup yields CDR1 SGHTA and CDR2 FQGNSA. Germline trimming cut 4 bases from V and 4 bases from J; bases unmatched to any gene: 9.

This rearrangement joins TRBV12-5 to TRBJ2-3, with D tentatively TRBD2 (7 bases). The CDR3 runs to 18 residues. With 0 bases removed from V and 3 bases from J, the gap between germline ends came to 19 bases. From germline, CDR1 is LGHNT and CDR2 FRNRAP. CDR3 sequence: CASGLVRGGQGFTDTQYF. CDR3 nucleotides: TGTGCTAGTGGTTTGGTTAGGGGGGGCCAAGGCTTTACAGATACGCAGTATTTT.

The chain uses TRBV20-1 and TRBJ2-1; 7 nucleotides agree with TRBD1. CDR1 is DFQATT and CDR2 is SNEGSKA in the germline V gene (reference sequence). The CDR3 is 11 residues long. The CDR3 region has the DNA TGCTCTTACAGGGGTACCGGTGAGCAGTTCTTC. Protein: CSYRGTGEQFF.

The chain links TRBV7-9 to TRBJ2-5; D tentatively reads TRBD1 or TRBD2 (5 bases each). The ends were cut back, 0 bases at V and 4 bases at J, with 12 bases in the middle. From germline, CDR1 is SEHNR and CDR2 FQNEAQ (reference sequence). The length of the CDR3 is 15 residues. Written as DNA, the CDR3 is TGTGCCAGCAGCTTAGCGCGAGGGACGGGAGAGACCCAGTACTTC. Amino acid sequence: CASSLARGTGETQYF.

The rearrangement links TRBV4-1 to TRBJ1-2; D is unclear. V lost 0 bases to trimming and J lost 8 bases, with 16 bases between them. CDR3 length: 15 amino acids. Per germline, CDR1 MGHRA and CDR2 YSYEKL. The chain's CDR3 is CASSQDGPGPLGYTF. CDR3 bases: TGCGCCAGCAGCCAAGATGGGCCAGGTCCATTAGGCTACACCTTC.

This rearrangement joins TRBV5-4 to TRBJ2-1; 8 bases align to TRBD1. The junction had 14 bases not matched to a gene; V was cut back by 2 bases and J by 7 bases. Germline V gene sequence: CDR1 SGHNT, CDR2 YYREEE (reference sequence). This CDR3 contains 17 residues. The CDR3 reads CASSFPSPLTGGNEQFF. Here the CDR3 DNA reads TGTGCCAGCAGCTTTCCCTCTCCTTTAACAGGGGGGAATGAGCAGTTCTTC.

The rearrangement links TRBV6-6 to TRBJ1-4, with D possibly TRBD1 on 6 matching bases. The CDR3 is 13 residues long. The germline V and J ends were trimmed by 4 bases and 15 bases, with 18 bases remaining between them. Germline lookup yields CDR1 MNHNY and CDR2 SVGAGI (reference sequence). This CDR3 is CASSSGQFAKVFF. CDR3 bases: TGTGCCAGCAGTTCCGGACAGTTCGCAAAGGTGTTTTTT.

For the CDR3, the DNA is TGCGCCAGCAGCTATCTCAGGGAAACCAACACCGGGGAGCTGTTTTTT. Its translation: CASSYLRETNTGELFF. V usage is TRBV5-1 and J usage is TRBJ2-2, with D maybe TRBD1 (5 bases). V shed 3 bases and J shed 2 bases, with 14 bases lying between them. The CDR3 contains 16 residues. CDR1 and CDR2 from the germline V gene are SGHRS and YFSETQ.

This clone was counted once. This chain joins TRBV21-1 and TRBJ2-3; the tabulated D call, TRBD2, remains unverified against the DNA. TRBV21-1 is a pseudogene. The CDR3 totals 15 residues. In DNA form, the CDR3 reads TGTGCCAGCAGCAAGTCCGGGGGACGGGGAGATACGCAGTATTTT. It codes for CASSKSGGRGDTQYF.

Details on this clone: The junction departs from germline at one end; a sequencing error may be responsible. The chain carries TRBV5-1 and TRBJ1-1; 8 bases match TRBD1. The CDR3 has 14 residues. Germline CDR1 and CDR2: SGHRS and YFSETQ. The CDR3 sequence is CASSVWTGSTEAFF. The CDR3, as DNA: TGTGCCAGCAGCGTCTGGACAGGGAGCACTGAAGCTTTCTTT.

This clone was recorded only once. The chain joins TRBV6-5 to TRBJ1-5; 7 nucleotides align to TRBD1. V trimming: 5 bases; J trimming: 3 bases; junction bases outside the gene matches: 4. The length of the CDR3 is 14 residues. Germline CDR1 and CDR2: MNHEY and SVGAGI. CDR3 sequence: CASSPGQVNQPQHF. The CDR3 DNA follows: TGTGCCAGCAGTCCTGGACAGGTCAATCAGCCCCAGCATTTT.

This clone was recorded a few times. The V call is TRBV30, the J call TRBJ2-1; a weak D match, TRBD1 (6 bases). The CDR3 extends over 13 amino acids. V lost 2 bases and J 7 bases, leaving 12 bases between the germline ends. Germline V gene data show CDR1 as GTSNPN and CDR2 as SVGIG (reference sequence). The DNA of the CDR3 is TGTGCCTGGAGTTGGACAGTAGCGAATGAGCAGTTCTTC. Its translation: CAWSWTVANEQFF. Full variable domain (rest looked up from reference TRBV30 and TRBJ2-1): SQTIHQWPATLVQPVGSPLSLECTVEGTSNPNLYWYRQAAGRGLQLLFYSVGIGQISSEVPQNLSASRPQDRQFILSSKKLLLSDSGFYLCAWSWTVANEQFFGPGTRLTVL.

The chain uses TRBV27 and TRBJ1-2, with D tentatively TRBD1 (5 bases). This CDR3 is built from 15 residues. Germline assignment: CDR1 MNHEY and CDR2 SMNVEV (reference sequence). Trimming removed 0 bases from V and 8 bases from J, with 16 bases in between. The CDR3 region has the DNA TGTGCCAGCAGTTTATCCAGGACATCTCGGCGAGGCTACACCTTC. This encodes CASSLSRTSRRGYTF.

The table lists this clone with a count of one. CDR3 sequence reads: CASSLVSGAQETQYF. CDR3 in DNA: TGCGCCAGCAGCTTGGTTAGCGGGGCCCAAGAGACCCAGTACTTC. The chain has TRBV5-1 and TRBJ2-5; 8 bases match TRBD2. CDR1 SGHRS and CDR2 YFSETQ come from the germline V gene. V was clipped by 0 bases and J by 1 base; unmatched bases: 2. The CDR3 is made up of 15 amino acids.

V gene TRBV30 combines with J gene TRBJ2-3; D is unresolved. Trimming took off 0 bases at V and 4 bases at J, with 17 bases between the two ends. Germline loops: CDR1 GTSNPN, CDR2 SVGIG (reference sequence). The CDR3 length is 16 residues. The CDR3 region has the DNA TGTGCCTGGAGTGTACGAATAGGGTCTGTTCCAGATACGCAGTATTTT. Its translation: CAWSVRIGSVPDTQYF.

CDR3 DNA: TGTGCCAGCAGCTTCATGGACTTCCCGTTCCCCCAAGGAAACATTCAGTACTTC. Translation: CASSFMDFPFPQGNIQYF. The chain joins TRBV5-4 to TRBJ2-4; a weak D match, TRBD2 (5 bases). CDR1 and CDR2 from the germline V gene are SGHNT and YYREEE (reference sequence). The CDR3 is 18 amino acids. V lost 2 bases and J 6 bases, leaving 24 bases between the germline ends.